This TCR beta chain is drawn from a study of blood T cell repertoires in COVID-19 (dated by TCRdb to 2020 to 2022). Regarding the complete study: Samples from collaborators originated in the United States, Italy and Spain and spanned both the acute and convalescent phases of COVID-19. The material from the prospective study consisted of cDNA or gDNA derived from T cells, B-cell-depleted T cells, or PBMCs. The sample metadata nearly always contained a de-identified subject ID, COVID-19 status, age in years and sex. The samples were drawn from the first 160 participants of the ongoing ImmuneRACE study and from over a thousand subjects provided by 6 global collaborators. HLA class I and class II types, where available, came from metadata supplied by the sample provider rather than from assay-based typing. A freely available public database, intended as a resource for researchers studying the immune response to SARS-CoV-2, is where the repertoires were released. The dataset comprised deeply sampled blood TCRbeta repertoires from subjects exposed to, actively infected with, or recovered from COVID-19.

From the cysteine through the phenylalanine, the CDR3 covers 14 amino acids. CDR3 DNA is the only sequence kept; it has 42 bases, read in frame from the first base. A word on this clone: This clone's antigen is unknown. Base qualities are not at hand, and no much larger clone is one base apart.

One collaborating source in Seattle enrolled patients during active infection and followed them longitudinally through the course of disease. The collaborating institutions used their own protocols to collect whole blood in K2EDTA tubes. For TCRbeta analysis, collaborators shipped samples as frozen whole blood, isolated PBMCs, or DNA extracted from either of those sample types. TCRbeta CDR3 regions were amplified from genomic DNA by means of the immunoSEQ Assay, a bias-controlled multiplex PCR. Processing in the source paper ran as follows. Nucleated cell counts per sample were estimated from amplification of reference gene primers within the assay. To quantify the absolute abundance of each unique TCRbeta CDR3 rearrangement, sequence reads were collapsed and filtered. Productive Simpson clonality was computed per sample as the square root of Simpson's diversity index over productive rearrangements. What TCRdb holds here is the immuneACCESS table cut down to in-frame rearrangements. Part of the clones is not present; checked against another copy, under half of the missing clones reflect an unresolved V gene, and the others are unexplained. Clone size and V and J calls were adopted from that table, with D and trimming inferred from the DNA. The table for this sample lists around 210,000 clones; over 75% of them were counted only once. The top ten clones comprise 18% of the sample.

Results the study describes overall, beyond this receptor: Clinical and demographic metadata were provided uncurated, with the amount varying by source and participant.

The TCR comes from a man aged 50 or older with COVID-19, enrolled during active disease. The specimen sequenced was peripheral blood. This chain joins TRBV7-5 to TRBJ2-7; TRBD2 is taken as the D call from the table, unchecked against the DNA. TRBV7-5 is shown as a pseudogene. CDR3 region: CVRSCRGNSYEQYF. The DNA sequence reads TGTGTCAGAAGCTGCCGGGGGAACTCCTACGAGCAGTACTTC.